These 12 T cell receptor beta chains were all obtained from the same sample, sequenced in a study of neurological immune-mediated disorders. TCRdb re-analysed the 5' RACE reads in MiXCR, keeping a single row per CDR3 protein. The data hold roughly 89,000 distinct CDR3 sequences, with 2.6% observed a single time. Sequencing was performed on PBMCs. All receptors come from a woman aged 25 to 39 with multiple sclerosis.

Many counts were recorded for this clonotype. The DNA is left out, because the CDR3 cannot be placed on it with certainty; the CDR3 is given as TCRdb lists it. The chain combines TRBV21-1 with TRBJ1-1; TRBD1, as called in the table, went unchecked against the DNA. TRBV21-1 is reported as a pseudogene. The CDR3 is 16 amino acids long, termini counted. The CDR3 here is CASSGRVGRGNTEAFF.

This clonotype was detected many times. V is TRBV15 and J is TRBJ1-5, with TRBD1 as a possible D gene (5 bases). The CDR3 consists of 14 residues. Germline CDR1 LNHNV, CDR2 YYDKDF (reference sequence). The ends were cut back, 1 base at V and 2 bases at J, with 6 bases in the middle. In DNA, the CDR3 is TGTGCCACCAGCAGAGGAGGGGGCAATCAGCCCCAGCATTTT. Translating gives CATSRGGGNQPQHF.

This clonotype occurred many times. The chain combines TRBV7-9 with TRBJ2-7; D may correspond to TRBD1 or TRBD2 (5 bases each). The CDR3 length is 13 residues. The germline V gene encodes CDR1 SEHNR and CDR2 FQNEAQ (reference sequence). Trimming removed 5 bases from V and 3 bases from J, with 11 bases in between. CDR3 region: CASSAGTHYEQYF. Written as DNA, the CDR3 is TGTGCCAGCAGCGCCGGGACCCACTACGAGCAGTACTTC.

This clonotype has a count of ten or more. The chain employs TRBV7-2 and TRBJ1-3; D is undetermined. Between the trimmed V and J ends, which lost 4 bases and 3 bases, there was a span of 10 bases. The CDR3 consists of 14 residues. Germline loops: CDR1 SGHTA, CDR2 FQGNSA. The chain's CDR3 is CASSSTLVGNTIYF. The CDR3 DNA reads TGTGCCAGCAGCTCTACTCTGGTTGGAAACACCATATATTTT. The variable domain in full, with the rest retrieved from reference TRBV7-2 and TRBJ1-3, is GAGVSQSPSNKVTEKGKDVELRCDPISGHTALYWYRQSLGQGLEFLIYFQGNSAPDKSGLPSDRFSAERTGGSVSTLTIQRTQQEDSAVYLCASSSTLVGNTIYFGEGSWLTVV.

Many counts were recorded for this clonotype. The chain couples TRBV4-3 to TRBJ2-2, with D possibly TRBD1 on 6 matching bases. Looked up from germline, CDR1 is LGHNA and CDR2 is YSLEER. Trimming took 4 bases from V and 6 from J, leaving 12 bases between them. The CDR3 covers 14 residues. CDR3 coding DNA: TGCGCCAGCAGCCGACAGGCTGACTCCGGGGAGCTGTTTTTT. Residues: CASSRQADSGELFF.

This clonotype has at least ten counts. The V call is TRBV29-1, the J call TRBJ2-1, with a weak D call TRBD2 (6 bases). CDR1 is SQVTM, CDR2 ANQGSEA, per germline. Trimming took 4 bases from V and 7 from J, leaving 17 bases between them. This CDR3 is 14 amino acids long. The DNA of the CDR3 is TGCAGCGTTGTAGGCGGGATCTGGAGGAATGAGCAGTTCTTC. This sequence encodes CSVVGGIWRNEQFF.

This clonotype was picked up many times. This sequence joins TRBV20-1 and TRBJ2-1; 9 bases agree with TRBD2. Germline V CDR1 and CDR2: DFQATT, SNEGSKA (reference sequence). V dropped 1 base and J dropped 6; count of bases not matched to a gene: 1. There are 13 residues in the CDR3. CDR3 nucleotides: TGCAGTGCTAGAGCACTAGCGGGCAATGAGCAGTTCTTC. Translation gives CSARALAGNEQFF.

This clonotype showed up many times. Written as DNA, the CDR3 is TGTGCCAGCAGTTATAAGCCGGATGAGCAGTTCTTC. Translated, it gives CASSYKPDEQFF. The V and J genes are TRBV6-2 or TRBV6-3 and TRBJ2-1; D uncertain. The V end was cut by 3 bases, the J end by 8 bases, with 8 bases between. CDR3 length equals 12 residues. From germline, CDR1 is MNHEY and CDR2 SVGEGT.

This clonotype showed up many times. This chain links TRBV7-2 with TRBJ2-1, with 10 nucleotides matching TRBD1. Germline CDR1 reads SGHTA; CDR2 reads FQGNSA. The CDR3 length is 13 residues. The ends lost 2 bases at V and 16 bases at J; junction bases unmatched: 8. DNA for the CDR3: TGTGCCAGCAGCTTATCTTGGGACAGGGGTTATTTCTTC. Protein sequence: CASSLSWDRGYFF.

This clonotype was observed many times. The chain is built from TRBV12-3 or TRBV12-4 and TRBJ2-7; TRBD2 matches at 7 bases. The CDR3 loop spans 14 amino acids. With 4 bases clipped from V and 5 bases from J, the junction kept 8 bases outside the gene matches. The CDR3 loop reads CASSSTGGRDEQYF. For the CDR3, the DNA is TGTGCCAGCAGTTCCACGGGAGGAAGGGACGAGCAGTACTTC.

This clonotype was seen ten or more times. The chain uses TRBV20-1 and TRBJ2-7, with TRBD2 identical over 8 bases. The CDR3 is made up of 15 amino acids. Trimming cost V 3 bases and J 3 bases; bases outside gene matches: 10. Germline V gives CDR1 DFQATT, CDR2 SNEGSKA (reference sequence). The CDR3 bases are TGCAGTGCTAGTGATCCTAGCGGGCTGCACTACGAGCAGTACTTC. Protein sequence: CSASDPSGLHYEQYF.

This clonotype has ten or more counts. CDR3 sequence reads: CASSSYRRGGRETQYF. The CDR3 DNA reads TGTGCCAGCAGCTCATACCGCCGAGGGGGTAGAGAGACCCAGTACTTC. The chain employs TRBV7-2 and TRBJ2-5; the D gene is possibly TRBD1 (6 bases). There are 16 residues in the CDR3. Trimming removed 4 bases from V and 4 bases from J, with 19 bases in between. In germline, CDR1 is SGHTA, CDR2 FQGNSA.